These 25 T cell receptor beta chains came from one sample sequenced in a study of hypomethylating agent response in myelodysplastic syndrome. Some clones are missing from TCRdb's copy, which holds only in-frame ones; the method was immunoSEQ multiplex PCR. The table shows over 8,000 clones, with 75% to 85% occurring only once. This sample comprised bone marrow, obtained before or after starting hypomethylating agent treatment for myelodysplastic syndrome (not recorded which). All receptors come from a human donor with myelodysplastic syndrome.

This sequence joins TRBV30 and TRBJ2-5; TRBD1 is a possible D gene (6 bases). Germline V gives CDR1 GTSNPN, CDR2 SVGIG (reference sequence). Trimming cost V 2 bases and J 3 bases, with 16 bases left between them. The CDR3 runs to 15 residues. The CDR3: CAWSLDRKGKETQYF. DNA for the CDR3: TGTGCCTGGAGTCTCGACAGGAAGGGAAAAGAGACCCAGTACTTC.

The chain has TRBV7-9 and TRBJ2-5; D may be TRBD1 (7 bases). The J call could be wrong; TRBJ2-7 is a better fit for the DNA end. The CDR3 extends over 16 amino acids. Germline CDR1 SEHNR, CDR2 FQNEAQ (reference sequence). CDR3 nucleotide sequence: TGTGCCAGCAGCTTACCTCCCCAGGGGGGAAGGAACGAGCAGTACTTC. Its protein is CASSLPPQGGRNEQYF.

The chain employs TRBV6-6 and TRBJ2-2, with a possible D match to TRBD1 (6 bases). The V gene lost 6 bases and the J gene lost 6 bases, with 20 bases spanning the gap. Per germline, CDR1 MNHNY and CDR2 SVGAGI (reference sequence). This CDR3 comprises 16 residues. CDR3 in amino acids: CASSKGNRAVSGELFF. The CDR3 DNA sequence: TGTGCCAGCAGCAAAGGCAACAGGGCTGTTTCCGGGGAGCTGTTTTTT.

This rearrangement joins TRBV27 to TRBJ2-7; 9 bases line up with TRBD1. The CDR3 loop spans 14 amino acids. Germline assignment: CDR1 MNHEY and CDR2 SMNVEV (reference sequence). Trimming at V came to 6 bases and at J to 5 bases, leaving 8 bases not matched to a gene. The CDR3 spells CASRSAGTGNEQYF. The CDR3 DNA is TGTGCCAGCAGATCGGCCGGGACAGGGAACGAGCAGTACTTC.

This clone was found a few times. As DNA, the CDR3 is TGTGCCAGCAGCACCGGACAGGGAAGCTATGGCTACACCTTC. It codes for CASSTGQGSYGYTF. The gene calls are TRBV11-2 and TRBJ1-2; TRBD1 matches 8 bases. J gave up 4 bases and V 5 bases, and 6 bases lay outside the gene matches. Germline CDR1 SGHAT, CDR2 FQNNGV. The CDR3 loop spans 14 amino acids.

This chain links TRBV27 with TRBJ1-1; tentatively, D is TRBD1 (5 bases). This CDR3 contains 15 residues. Germline values: CDR1 MNHEY, CDR2 SMNVEV (reference sequence). V was clipped by 4 bases and J by 3 bases, with 15 bases between them. This CDR3 reads CASSSPWGGDTEAFF. CDR3 coding DNA: TGTGCCAGCAGTTCCCCCTGGGGGGGGGACACTGAAGCTTTCTTT.

The genes are TRBV10-2 and TRBJ2-2, with D possibly being TRBD1 (6 bases). Germline lookup yields CDR1 WSHSY and CDR2 SAAADI. CDR3 length equals 16 residues. V lost 4 bases, J lost 4 bases, and 16 bases lay in between. The CDR3 bases are TGCGCCAGCAGTGCTGGACAGAGCGTCGGCACCGGGGAGCTGTTTTTT. The encoded protein is CASSAGQSVGTGELFF.

The V gene is TRBV15, the J gene TRBJ2-2; D gene uncertain. The germline CDR1 and CDR2 sequences are LNHNV and YYDKDF (reference sequence). The CDR3 is 14 amino acids. V was shortened by 1 base and J by 4 bases, with 7 bases between the two germline ends. The CDR3 spells CATSRVMSTGELFF. The CDR3 nucleotides are TGTGCCACCAGCAGAGTCATGAGCACCGGGGAGCTGTTTTTT.

The chain joins TRBV2 to TRBJ1-1; D is ambiguous. The germline V and J ends were trimmed by 7 bases and 3 bases, with 6 bases remaining between them. Germline V lookup: CDR1 SNHLY, CDR2 FYNNEI. The CDR3 extends over 11 amino acids. The CDR3 reads CASKVDTEAFF. CDR3 in DNA: TGTGCCAGCAAAGTAGACACTGAAGCTTTCTTT.

The genes are TRBV7-7 and TRBJ2-5, with D hard to call. V was shortened by 8 bases and J by 4 bases, with 11 bases between the two germline ends. CDR3 length: 12 amino acids. Germline V gene sequence: CDR1 SSHAT, CDR2 FNYEAQ (reference sequence). CDR3 amino acids: CASGRTGETQYF. The CDR3 DNA reads TGTGCCAGCGGCCGTACCGGAGAGACCCAGTACTTC. Full variable domain (remainder filled in from reference TRBV7-7 and TRBJ2-5): GAGVSQSPRYKVTKRGQDVTLRCDPISSHATLYWYQQALGQGPEFLTYFNYEAQPDKSGLPSDRFSAERPEGSISTLTIQRTEQRDSAMYRCASGRTGETQYFGPGTRLLVL.

The chain joins TRBV28 to TRBJ2-3, with 10 nucleotides matching TRBD2. The trim removed 5 bases at V and 6 bases at J, leaving 17 bases unmatched. This CDR3 spans 18 amino acids. Per the germline V gene, CDR1 is MDHEN and CDR2 is SYDVKM. This chain's CDR3 is CASSRRLKAGGRVDTQYF. CDR3 bases: TGTGCCAGCAGTCGACGACTAAAAGCGGGAGGGCGAGTGGATACGCAGTATTTT.

V gene TRBV5-1 combines with J gene TRBJ1-2; 8 nucleotides align to TRBD1. Germline CDR1 reads SGHRS; CDR2 reads YFSETQ. The CDR3 totals 15 residues. The junction had 9 bases not matched to a gene; V was cut back by 0 bases and J by 8 bases. The CDR3 bases are TGCGCCAGCAGCTTGGCTACAGGGGGAGCTAGGGGCTACACCTTC. Translation gives CASSLATGGARGYTF.

The genes are TRBV6-1 and TRBJ1-2; D unresolved. Per the germline V gene, CDR1 is MNHNS and CDR2 is SASEGT. Trimming took 8 bases from V and 8 from J, leaving 15 bases between them. The CDR3 is 12 residues long. The CDR3 region is CASHGESVGYTF. CDR3 nucleotide sequence: TGTGCCAGCCATGGGGAATCCGTCGGCTACACCTTC.

V and J are TRBV6-1 and TRBJ1-5; 9 positions match TRBD1. J was trimmed by 5 bases and V by 5 bases; bases with no gene match: 4. Germline V CDR1 and CDR2: MNHNS, SASEGT. The CDR3 covers 14 residues. As DNA, the CDR3 is TGTGCCAGCAGTCCCTGGGACAGGGATCAGCCCCAGCATTTT. It translates to CASSPWDRDQPQHF.

This rearrangement joins TRBV29-1 to TRBJ2-7, with 9 bases lining up with TRBD2. Germline V gene sequence: CDR1 SQVTM, CDR2 ANQGSEA. Trimming at V came to 4 bases and at J to 1 base, leaving 14 bases not matched to a gene. This CDR3 is built from 17 residues. CDR3 region: CSVVFFGLAGLSYEQYF. In DNA, the CDR3 is TGCAGCGTTGTTTTTTTCGGGCTAGCGGGACTATCCTACGAGCAGTACTTC.

The chain uses TRBV11-2 and TRBJ1-6, with 7 bases fitting TRBD1. The CDR3 has 14 residues. V lost 2 bases, J lost 9 bases, and 4 bases stayed unmatched. Germline V CDR1 and CDR2: SGHAT, FQNNGV. CDR3 amino acids: CASSLSQGGSPLHF. CDR3 coding DNA: TGTGCCAGCAGCTTAAGTCAGGGGGGTTCACCCCTCCACTTT. The whole variable domain, filled in from reference TRBV11-2 and TRBJ1-6, reads EAGVAQSPRYKIIEKRQSVAFWCNPISGHATLYWYQQILGQGPKLLIQFQNNGVVDDSQLPKDRFSAERLKGVDSTLKIQPAKLEDSAVYLCASSLSQGGSPLHFGNGTRLTVT.

V gene TRBV15 combines with J gene TRBJ2-5; TRBD2 agrees at 10 bases. The CDR3 spans 16 residues. V trimming: 3 bases; J trimming: 3 bases; junction bases outside the gene matches: 7. Germline V gives CDR1 LNHNV, CDR2 YYDKDF (reference sequence). CDR3 in amino acids: CATSSLWSGGEETQYF. The CDR3 nucleotides are TGTGCCACCAGCAGCTTGTGGAGCGGGGGGGAAGAGACCCAGTACTTC.

The chain joins TRBV4-1 to TRBJ1-1; perhaps TRBD1 as D (5 bases). The CDR3 sequence is 16 residues long. Looked up from germline, CDR1 is MGHRA and CDR2 is YSYEKL. Trimming took off 0 bases at V and 1 base at J, with 12 bases between the two ends. The CDR3 nucleotides read TGCGCCAGCAGCCAAGATCCGGGGGGTAAGAACACTGAAGCTTTCTTT. Residues: CASSQDPGGKNTEAFF.

In this sample, this clone turned up once. The rearrangement links TRBV5-1 to TRBJ2-1; TRBD2 matches at 8 bases. Trimming at V came to 8 bases and at J to 2 bases, leaving 15 bases not matched to a gene. The length of the CDR3 is 17 residues. Germline V lookup: CDR1 SGHRS, CDR2 YFSETQ. CDR3 coding DNA: TGCGCCAGTACCACGGGGGGGCGGAGAAGCACCTACAATGAGCAGTTCTTC. This translates into CASTTGGRRSTYNEQFF.

The chain couples TRBV6-5 to TRBJ1-6; D is unclear. This CDR3 contains 13 residues. CDR1 is MNHEY and CDR2 is SVGAGI in the germline V gene. Trimming stripped 2 bases from V and 7 bases from J, with 6 bases between. In DNA, the CDR3 is TGTGCCAGCAGTTACGCTCCCAATTCACCCCTCCACTTT. It yields the protein CASSYAPNSPLHF.

The chain couples TRBV6-1 to TRBJ2-7; D is ambiguous. The germline gives CDR1 MNHNS, CDR2 SASEGT. V lost 4 bases to trimming and J lost 7 bases, with 11 bases between them. CDR3 length equals 12 residues. The CDR3 sequence is CASSGYPWEQYF. The CDR3 nucleotides read TGTGCCAGCAGTGGGTACCCTTGGGAGCAGTACTTC.

The chain recombines TRBV6-5 with TRBJ2-1; perhaps TRBD2 as D (5 bases). V lost 9 bases and J 8 bases, leaving 23 bases between the germline ends. CDR1 is MNHEY, CDR2 SVGAGI, per germline. The CDR3 consists of 15 residues. CDR3 bases: TGTGCCAGTCCCCCGGACTTACGACGGAAAGATGAGCAGTTCTTC. Its translation is CASPPDLRRKDEQFF.

The genes are TRBV7-8 and TRBJ2-3; D is possibly TRBD1 (5 bases). In germline, CDR1 is SGHVS, CDR2 FQNEAQ. This CDR3 region has 15 residues. V shed 2 bases and J shed 0 bases, with 9 bases lying between them. For the CDR3, the DNA is TGTGCCAGCAGCTTATTTTCAGGGAGCACAGATACGCAGTATTTT. It codes for CASSLFSGSTDTQYF.

There are a few counts of this clone. The chain carries TRBV7-9 and TRBJ2-7; D is uncertain. The CDR3 length is 13 residues. V was clipped by 2 bases and J by 3 bases, with 8 bases between them. Per germline, CDR1 SEHNR and CDR2 FQNEAQ (reference sequence). CDR3: CASSLSPVYEQYF. CDR3 coding DNA: TGTGCCAGCAGCTTATCACCGGTCTACGAGCAGTACTTC.

The chain joins TRBV5-1 to TRBJ2-5, with TRBD1 identical over 7 bases. The CDR3 contains 15 residues. Per the germline V gene, CDR1 is SGHRS and CDR2 is YFSETQ. Trimming took 0 bases from V and 2 from J; bases not matched to a gene: 4. The CDR3 coding sequence is TGCGCCAGCAGCTTGGTCGCGGACAGGCAAGAGACCCAGTACTTC. This encodes CASSLVADRQETQYF.